This paragraph reports one T cell receptor (beta chain). These data are taken from a study of shared clonotypes between healthy human individuals. The assay was immunoSEQ multiplex PCR, and TCRdb's table has in-frame clones only and misses some. The sample lists hundreds of thousands of clones, around 72% occurring once. The CDR3 covers 15 residues. V lost 5 bases and J lost 2; bases outside the gene matches: 6. Germline assignment: CDR1 MDHEN and CDR2 SYDVKM. The sequenced sample was memory CD4+ T cells sorted from blood. The sample's subset: CD45RA-negative fraction. The origin of this receptor is a woman aged 25 to 45 in good health. The chain couples TRBV28 to TRBJ2-7, with 10 bases that match TRBD1. The CDR3 DNA reads as TGTGCCAGCAGTCCACCGACAGGGGGCACCTACGAGCAGTACTTC. Its translation: CASSPPTGGTYEQYF.